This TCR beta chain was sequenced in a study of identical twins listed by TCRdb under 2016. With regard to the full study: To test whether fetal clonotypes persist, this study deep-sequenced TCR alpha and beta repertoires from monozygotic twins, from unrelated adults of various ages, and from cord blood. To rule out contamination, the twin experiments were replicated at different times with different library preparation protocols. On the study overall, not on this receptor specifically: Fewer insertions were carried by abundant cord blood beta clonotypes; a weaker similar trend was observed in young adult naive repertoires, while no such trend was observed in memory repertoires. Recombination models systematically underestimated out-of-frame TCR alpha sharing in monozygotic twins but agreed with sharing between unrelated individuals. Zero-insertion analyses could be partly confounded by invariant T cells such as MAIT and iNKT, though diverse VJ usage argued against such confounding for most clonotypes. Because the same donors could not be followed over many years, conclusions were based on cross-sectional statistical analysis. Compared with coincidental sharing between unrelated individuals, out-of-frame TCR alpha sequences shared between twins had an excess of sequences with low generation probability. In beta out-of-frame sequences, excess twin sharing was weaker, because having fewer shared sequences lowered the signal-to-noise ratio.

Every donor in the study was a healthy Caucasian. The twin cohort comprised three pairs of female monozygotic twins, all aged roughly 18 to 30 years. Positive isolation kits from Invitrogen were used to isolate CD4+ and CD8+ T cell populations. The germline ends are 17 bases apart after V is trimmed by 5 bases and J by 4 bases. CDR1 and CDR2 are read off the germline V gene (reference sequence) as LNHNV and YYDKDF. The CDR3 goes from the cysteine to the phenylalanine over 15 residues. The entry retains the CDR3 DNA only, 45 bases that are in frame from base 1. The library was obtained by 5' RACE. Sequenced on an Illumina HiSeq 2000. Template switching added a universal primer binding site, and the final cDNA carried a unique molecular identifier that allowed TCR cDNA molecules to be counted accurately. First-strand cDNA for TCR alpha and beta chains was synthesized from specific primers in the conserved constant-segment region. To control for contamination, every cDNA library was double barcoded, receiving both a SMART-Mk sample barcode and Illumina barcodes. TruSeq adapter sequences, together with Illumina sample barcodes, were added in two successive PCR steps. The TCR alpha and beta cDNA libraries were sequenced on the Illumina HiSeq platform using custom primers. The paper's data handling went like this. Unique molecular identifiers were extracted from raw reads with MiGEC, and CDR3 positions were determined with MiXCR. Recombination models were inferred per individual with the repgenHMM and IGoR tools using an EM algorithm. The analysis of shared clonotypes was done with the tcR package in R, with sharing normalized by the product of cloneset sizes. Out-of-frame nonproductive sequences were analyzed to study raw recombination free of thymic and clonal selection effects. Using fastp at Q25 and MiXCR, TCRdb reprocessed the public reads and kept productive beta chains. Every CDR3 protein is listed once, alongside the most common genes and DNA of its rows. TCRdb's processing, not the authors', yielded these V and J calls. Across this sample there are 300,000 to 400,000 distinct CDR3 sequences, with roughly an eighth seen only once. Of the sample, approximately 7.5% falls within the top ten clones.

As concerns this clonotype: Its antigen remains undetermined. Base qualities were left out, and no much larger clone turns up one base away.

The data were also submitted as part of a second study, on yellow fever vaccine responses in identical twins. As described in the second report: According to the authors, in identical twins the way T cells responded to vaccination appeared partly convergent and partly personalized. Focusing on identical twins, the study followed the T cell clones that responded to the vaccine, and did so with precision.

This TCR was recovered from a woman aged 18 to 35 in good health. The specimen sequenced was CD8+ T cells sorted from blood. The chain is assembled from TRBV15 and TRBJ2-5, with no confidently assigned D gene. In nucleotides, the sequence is TGTGCCACCAGCGTCTCCAGAGCAAGCAGAGAGACCCAGTACTTC. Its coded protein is CATSVSRASRETQYF.